This T cell receptor beta chain was captured by sequencing in a study of T cells of healthy individuals. This clonotype was observed at least ten times. TCRdb analysed the 5' RACE reads with MiXCR anew, one entry per CDR3 protein. Here the sample spans some 100,000 distinct CDR3 sequences, roughly a sixth being singletons. CDR3 size: 12 residues. The ends were cut back, 1 base at V and 4 bases at J, with 7 bases in the middle. Germline CDR1 reads SQVTM; CDR2 reads ANQGSEA. The receptor was derived from a human donor in good health. The chain carries TRBV29-1 and TRBJ1-1, with a weak D call TRBD1 (5 bases). CDR3 sequence: CSVEGQGTEAFF. CDR3 nucleotide sequence: TGCAGCGTTGAAGGTCAGGGCACTGAAGCTTTCTTT.